The 26 T cell receptor beta chains listed next were all sequenced from one sample in a study of spatial heterogeneity in lung cancer. One entry per CDR3 protein results from TCRdb running MiXCR on the 5' RACE reads. Of about 3,100 distinct CDR3 sequences in the sample, around 18% are singletons; the top ten hold 16%. As to time point: sample taken at primary tumor resection. Material: normal lung tissue next to the tumor, obtained at surgery. These TCRs come from a male donor with early-stage non-small cell lung cancer.

This clonotype ranks as medium-sized (0.01 to 0.1%). CDR3 region: CASSSSRDSLQYF. CDR3 bases: TGTGCCAGCAGCTCATCCCGGGACAGCCTACAGTACTTC. The gene calls are TRBV11-2 and TRBJ2-7; 7 bases align to TRBD1. V lost 4 bases, J lost 10 bases, and 10 bases stayed unmatched. The CDR3 spans 13 residues. Germline V gives CDR1 SGHAT, CDR2 FQNNGV.

By sample share, this clonotype is medium-sized. The chain carries TRBV30 and TRBJ1-6; 7 nucleotides align to TRBD1. This CDR3 is built from 14 residues. Germline assignment: CDR1 GTSNPN and CDR2 SVGIG (reference sequence). Losses at the gene ends were 1 base for V and 7 bases for J; bases not matched to a gene: 4. CDR3 nucleotides: TGTGCCTGGAGTGCAGGACAGGACAATTCACCCCTCCACTTT. This codes for CAWSAGQDNSPLHF.

This clonotype is medium-sized. CDR3 in amino acids: CASSGPLKAGELFF. In nucleotides, the CDR3 is TGTGCCAGCAGCGGGCCGCTTAAGGCCGGGGAGCTGTTTTTT. V is TRBV9 and J is TRBJ2-2; D gene ambiguous. Germline V gene lookup returns CDR1 SGDLS and CDR2 YYNGEE. This CDR3 contains 14 residues. Trimming cost V 3 bases and J 6 bases, with 12 bases left between them.

By share, this clonotype counts as medium-sized. The chain recombines TRBV20-1 with TRBJ2-1; D is ambiguous. This CDR3 has 14 residues. V was pared by 6 bases and J by 4 bases, with 16 bases between. Germline CDR1 DFQATT, CDR2 SNEGSKA (reference sequence). Written as DNA, the CDR3 is TGCAGTGCCCTTGACGGGCGCCCGTACAATGAGCAGTTCTTC. Protein product: CSALDGRPYNEQFF.

Relative to its sample, this clonotype is medium-sized. J is TRBJ2-3 and V is TRBV27; TRBD1 matches 7 bases. Looked up from germline, CDR1 is MNHEY and CDR2 is SMNVEV (reference sequence). After removal of 5 bases from V and 6 bases from J, the junction contained 5 bases not matched to a gene. CDR3 length: 13 amino acids. In nucleotides, the CDR3 is TGTGCCAGCAGTCCCTCACAGGGGGATACGCAGTATTTT. Its translation is CASSPSQGDTQYF.

V is TRBV3-1 and J is TRBJ2-5, with 9 bases fitting TRBD2. The germline V gene has CDR1 LGHDT and CDR2 YNNKEL (reference sequence). The V gene end was trimmed by 2 bases and the J gene end by 5 bases; junction bases not matched to a gene: 3. The CDR3 has 14 amino acids. CDR3 amino acids: CASSQTAGGETQYF. The CDR3 coding sequence is TGTGCCAGCAGCCAAACAGCGGGGGGCGAGACCCAGTACTTC.

Relative to its sample, this clonotype is medium-sized (0.01 to 0.1%). The chain links TRBV29-1 to TRBJ2-1; no definite D call. CDR1 and CDR2 (germline): SQVTM, ANQGSEA. The CDR3 length is 11 residues. V lost 0 bases to trimming and J lost 9 bases, with 6 bases between them. In DNA form, the CDR3 reads TGCAGCGTTGAAGATCCGGGTGAGCAGTTCTTC. Protein: CSVEDPGEQFF.

Within the sample, this clonotype is medium-sized (0.01 to 0.1%). The junction departs from germline at one end; a sequencing error may be responsible. CDR3 nucleotide sequence: TGCAGCGTTGAAGGGCGCGCCGGGGAGCTTTTTTTT. This translates into CSVEGRAGELFF. This chain uses TRBV29-1 with TRBJ2-2; a possible D gene is TRBD2 (5 bases). The CDR3 has 12 residues. Germline V gives CDR1 SQVTM, CDR2 ANQGSEA.

This clonotype is deemed medium-sized. This rearrangement joins TRBV9 to TRBJ2-4; 10 nucleotides align to TRBD2. Germline CDR1 is SGDLS and CDR2 is YYNGEE. CDR3 size: 16 residues. Unmatched junction bases numbered 8, after V lost 0 bases and J lost 8 bases. In nucleotides, the CDR3 is TGTGCCAGCAGCGTAGGAGGACTAGCGGAAGGGGACATTCAGTACTTC. Translating it yields CASSVGGLAEGDIQYF.

By share of the sample, this clonotype is medium-sized. The chain combines TRBV7-6 with TRBJ2-1; D ambiguous. There are 16 residues in the CDR3. Trimming removed 1 base from V and 0 bases from J, with 10 bases in between. In germline, CDR1 is SGHVS, CDR2 FNYEAQ. The CDR3 region is CASSLDRHSSYNEQFF. In DNA form, the CDR3 reads TGTGCCAGCAGCTTAGACCGACACTCCTCCTACAATGAGCAGTTCTTC.

Regarding this clonotype: A much larger clonotype is one base distant, so this may be a read error. The CDR3 here is CSVGHRTPSDTQYF. The CDR3 DNA follows: TGCAGTGTAGGGCACAGGACCCCCTCAGATACGCAGTATTTT. The chain has TRBV20-1 and TRBJ2-3; possibly TRBD1 for D (5 bases). CDR1 is DFQATT and CDR2 is SNEGSKA in the germline V gene (reference sequence). This CDR3 contains 14 residues. V was cut by 7 bases and J by 4 bases, with 18 bases left in between.

This clonotype ranks as medium-sized. The chain is built from TRBV6-5 and TRBJ2-2; 10 bases are shared with TRBD1. V shed 7 bases and J 5 bases; nucleotides not matched to a gene: 16. The germline CDR1 and CDR2 sequences are MNHEY and SVGAGI. This CDR3 has 18 residues. The CDR3 protein is CASKGDRGAIRGTGELFF. The DNA of the CDR3 is TGTGCCAGCAAAGGGGACAGGGGCGCCATAAGGGGTACCGGGGAGCTGTTTTTT.

By sample fraction, this clonotype is medium-sized. This chain links TRBV7-2 with TRBJ2-5; the match to TRBD2 covers 11 bases. The CDR3 consists of 16 residues. The germline V gene encodes CDR1 SGHTA and CDR2 FQGNSA. V shed 0 bases and J 5 bases; nucleotides not matched to a gene: 5. CDR3 protein: CASSLASGGALETQYF. Here the CDR3 DNA reads TGTGCCAGCAGCTTAGCTAGCGGGGGGGCCCTGGAGACCCAGTACTTC.

The sample holds one count of this clonotype. Since a much larger clone is just one base distant, this may be a read error. The J gene is TRBJ2-2, the V gene TRBV29-1; maybe TRBD2 (5 bases). This CDR3 has 12 residues. Germline CDR1 reads SQVTM; CDR2 reads ANQGSEA. The CDR3 nucleotides are TGCAGCGTTGAAGGGCGCCCCGGGGAGCTTTTTTTT. Protein product: CSVEGRPGELFF.

There are a few counts of this clonotype. The chain links TRBV3-1 to TRBJ2-1, with a tentative D call TRBD2 (5 bases). Trimming stripped 4 bases from V and 1 base from J, with 14 bases between. There are 16 residues in the CDR3. The V gene's germline CDR1 is LGHDT and CDR2 YNNKEL (reference sequence). CDR3 DNA sequence: TGTGCCAGCAGCCCTCTGACCGGGGAGTCCTACAATGAGCAGTTCTTC. Translating gives CASSPLTGESYNEQFF.

V and J are TRBV15 and TRBJ2-5; 12 bases line up with TRBD2. V gave up 3 bases and J gave up 5 bases; unmatched junction bases: 1. This CDR3 comprises 14 residues. From germline, CDR1 is LNHNV and CDR2 YYDKDF (reference sequence). CDR3 nucleotides: TGTGCCACCAGCAGGACTAGCGGGAGTGAGACCCAGTACTTC. The encoded protein is CATSRTSGSETQYF. Full variable domain (missing parts from reference TRBV15 and TRBJ2-5): DAMVIQNPRYQVTQFGKPVTLSCSQTLNHNVMYWYQQKSSQAPKLLFHYYDKDFNNEADTPDNFQSRRPNTSFCFLDIRSPGLGDTAMYLCATSRTSGSETQYFGPGTRLLVL.

This clonotype is categorized as medium-sized. The chain is built from TRBV20-1 and TRBJ2-3, with D possibly being TRBD1 or TRBD2 (5 bases each). The germline CDR1 and CDR2 sequences are DFQATT and SNEGSKA (reference sequence). The V and J ends lost 6 bases and 2 bases respectively, with 15 bases between them. The CDR3 contains 14 residues. The CDR3: CSARPGLDTDTQYF. The CDR3 DNA follows: TGCAGTGCGAGACCGGGGCTAGACACAGATACGCAGTATTTT.

Relative to its sample, this clonotype is medium-sized. The V gene is TRBV20-1, the J gene TRBJ2-1, with 11 nucleotides matching TRBD2. CDR1 DFQATT and CDR2 SNEGSKA come from the germline V gene (reference sequence). The ends lost 0 bases at V and 8 bases at J; junction bases unmatched: 6. The length of the CDR3 is 15 residues. The CDR3 DNA reads TGCAGTGCTAGAGATTTGGTAGCGGGAGGGGATGAGCAGTTCTTC. This codes for CSARDLVAGGDEQFF.

By sample share, this clonotype is medium-sized. The V gene is TRBV11-1, the J gene TRBJ2-5; 13 bases are a match to TRBD2. Germline CDR1 is SGHAT and CDR2 is FQDESV (reference sequence). J was trimmed by 2 bases and V by 3 bases; bases with no gene match: 3. The CDR3 extends over 16 amino acids. DNA of the CDR3: TGTGCCAGCAGCTTTGGACTAGCGGGGGAGCAAGAGACCCAGTACTTC. Amino acids: CASSFGLAGEQETQYF.

This clonotype is judged medium-sized. The chain employs TRBV6-1 and TRBJ1-2; 8 bases line up with TRBD1. V was clipped by 1 base and J by 9 bases; unmatched bases: 7. This CDR3 contains 14 residues. Germline CDR1 and CDR2: MNHNS and SASEGT. The CDR3 loop is CASSEDRGTIRYTF. CDR3 DNA: TGTGCCAGCAGTGAAGACAGGGGGACGATACGCTACACCTTC.

Points on this clonotype: This may be a read error: a much more frequent sequence differs by one nucleotide. The genes are TRBV20-1 and TRBJ2-7, with D perhaps given as TRBD1 or TRBD2 (5 bases each). Per germline, CDR1 DFQATT and CDR2 SNEGSKA (reference sequence). The CDR3 spans 15 residues. CDR3 in amino acids: CSAPLTAGTGYDQYF. CDR3 bases: TGCAGTGCTCCCCTTACCGCCGGGACGGGTTACGATCAGTACTTC.

V gene TRBV5-1 combines with J gene TRBJ2-1; the D gene could be TRBD1 or TRBD2 (5 bases each). The CDR3 is made up of 17 amino acids. Germline V gene lookup returns CDR1 SGHRS and CDR2 YFSETQ. Trimming shortened V by 3 bases and J by 5 bases, and 21 bases separated the two germline ends. The CDR3 region has the DNA TGCGCCAGCAGCTCCCCCGTCGGGACCCCTCGGGACAATGAGCAGTTCTTC. It yields the protein CASSSPVGTPRDNEQFF.

In its sample, this clonotype ranks as medium-sized (0.01 to 0.1%). The V and J genes are TRBV6-2 or TRBV6-3 and TRBJ1-2; no clear D. V gave up 8 bases and J gave up 2 bases, with 12 bases separating them. The CDR3 spans 13 residues. In germline, CDR1 is MNHEY, CDR2 SVGEGT. For the CDR3, the DNA is TGTGCCAGCCTTCGAGATGGAAACTATGGCTACACCTTC. Encoded protein: CASLRDGNYGYTF.

The chain employs TRBV28 and TRBJ1-6; D is undetermined. The CDR3 totals 17 residues. Trimming took off 4 bases at V and 10 bases at J, with 23 bases between the two ends. The V gene's germline CDR1 is MDHEN and CDR2 SYDVKM. CDR3 amino acids: CASSSPWEIRVGSPLHF. The CDR3 coding sequence is TGTGCCAGCAGTTCCCCTTGGGAGATTAGGGTGGGATCACCCCTCCACTTT. Looking up the rest from reference TRBV28 and TRBJ1-6 gives the full variable domain: DVKVTQSSRYLVKRTGEKVFLECVQDMDHENMFWYRQDPGLGLRLIYFSYDVKMKEKGDIPEGYSVSREKKERFSLILESASTNQTSMYLCASSSPWEIRVGSPLHFGNGTRLTVT.

This clonotype is judged medium-sized. V is TRBV29-1 and J is TRBJ2-3; D call uncertain. This CDR3 spans 15 amino acids. The germline CDR1 and CDR2 sequences are SQVTM and ANQGSEA. Deletions cut 5 bases from V and 1 base from J, with 16 bases between. DNA for the CDR3: TGCAGCGTTCTTGGGGTCGGGCTAGGCACAGATACGCAGTATTTT. It yields the protein CSVLGVGLGTDTQYF.

This clonotype rates as medium-sized. V is TRBV28 and J is TRBJ2-7; D unclear. The germline V and J ends were trimmed by 3 bases and 0 bases, with 9 bases remaining between them. Per germline, CDR1 MDHEN and CDR2 SYDVKM. The CDR3 runs 14 residues. DNA for the CDR3: TGTGCCAGCAGTTTTAAGGGCAGCTCCTACGAGCAGTACTTC. Its translation: CASSFKGSSYEQYF. Variable domain in full (rest from reference TRBV28 and TRBJ2-7): DVKVTQSSRYLVKRTGEKVFLECVQDMDHENMFWYRQDPGLGLRLIYFSYDVKMKEKGDIPEGYSVSREKKERFSLILESASTNQTSMYLCASSFKGSSYEQYFGPGTRLTVT.